Sequencing of this T cell receptor beta chain was carried out in a study of cytomegalovirus exposure and HLA in healthy donors. The PCR used 60 Vbeta and 13 Jbeta primers. Assay: immunoSEQ multiplex PCR; the TCRdb copy retains only in-frame clones and omits some. The sample includes 150,000 to 200,000 clones, more than 75% of them seen just once. Study-wide results and limits: Listed as cytomegalovirus-associated were 164 TCR beta chains. In vitro testing confirmed a few CMV-associated chains as specific for CMV antigens. A missense DCLRE1C variant was associated with V- and J-gene trimming of TCR beta chains in a later analysis, and an independent cohort replicated the association. Previous analysis showed most TCR beta V segments were productive about 87% or about 30% of the time.

The CDR3 covers 13 residues. Germline V CDR1 and CDR2: KGHSH, LQKENI. Trimming took off 2 bases at V and 4 bases at J, with 6 bases between the two ends. About this clone itself: Its antigen remains unidentified.

The V gene is TRBV18, the J gene TRBJ1-5; the D is unclear. This clonotype was obtained from a girl aged 2-15 years in good health and CMV-seropositive. Sequencing input: PBMCs. The CDR3 here is CASSPWENQPQHF. The CDR3 DNA reads TGTGCCAGCTCACCATGGGAGAATCAGCCCCAGCATTTT.